The rows below give T cell receptor beta chains drawn from one sample of a study of blood T cells in healthy people across ages. TCRdb reprocessed the 5' RACE reads via MiXCR and lists one record per CDR3 protein. The sample comprises hundreds of thousands of distinct CDR3 sequences, around 48% of which are singletons, and 25% to 35% rests with the top ten. Sequencing was done on a sample of blood. The source is an older woman in good health. The CDR3 runs from the conserved cysteine through the conserved F or W.

V: TRBV11-2; J: TRBJ1-4; CDR3: CASSLEALGRRREKLFF
V: TRBV20-1; J: TRBJ2-7; CDR3: CSALSDRSLEQYF
V: TRBV6-1; J: TRBJ2-7; CDR3: CASSEEEGGEQYF
V: TRBV2; J: TRBJ1-1; CDR3: CASPGGGAGTEAFF
V: TRBV11-2; J: TRBJ2-1; CDR3: CASSPRTGIYNEQFF
V: TRBV2; J: .; CDR3: CASRQGPQETQYF
V: TRBV27; J: TRBJ1-2; CDR3: CASKGTGEGGYTF
V: TRBV27; J: TRBJ2-1; CDR3: CASSLDLGAGEQFF
V: TRBV7-3; J: TRBJ2-1; CDR3: CASSLFAADYNEQFF
V: TRBV20-1; J: TRBJ1-3; CDR3: CSARDEARGNTIYF
V: TRBV7-8; J: TRBJ2-1; CDR3: CASSPGRAGVSRTINEQFF
V: TRBV20-1; J: TRBJ2-7; CDR3: CSARDYGRAGEQYF
V: TRBV24-1; J: TRBJ2-1; CDR3: CATRPRDSTYNEQFF
V: TRBV20-1; J: TRBJ2-1; CDR3: CSAERGLVISEQFF
V: TRBV7-9; J: TRBJ1-3; CDR3: CASSFPGDGNTIYF
V: TRBV20-1; J: TRBJ2-3; CDR3: CSVNRVVTDTQYF
V: TRBV7-2; J: TRBJ2-7; CDR3: CASSLVSGPSYEQYF
V: TRBV2; J: TRBJ1-6; CDR3: CASSERQMTHSPLHF
V: TRBV13; J: TRBJ2-5; CDR3: CASNLWDEQYF
V: TRBV28; J: TRBJ1-6; CDR3: CASSPHNSPLHF
V: TRBV4-3; J: TRBJ2-5; CDR3: CASSSTSGVGAQYF
V: TRBV20-1; J: TRBJ2-5; CDR3: CSVQGGYNEQYF
V: TRBV20-1; J: TRBJ1-2; CDR3: CSATDRGRGYGYTF
V: TRBV6-6; J: TRBJ2-5; CDR3: CASSYSKGGNEQYF
V: TRBV27; J: TRBJ2-5; CDR3: CASSRQFSGRAAETQYF
V: TRBV7-3; J: TRBJ2-1; CDR3: CASSLRADSYNEQFF
V: TRBV2; J: TRBJ1-2; CDR3: CASSDGIYGYTF